These 2 T cell receptor beta chains share one sample of origin, sequenced in a study of T-cell memory formation after mild COVID-19. TCRdb reprocessed the 5' RACE reads with MiXCR, giving one entry per CDR3 protein. Of about 350,000 distinct CDR3 sequences listed, roughly an eighth are singletons. Sequencing input: PBMCs or a T cell subset sorted from them (not recorded which). Receptors were obtained from a man aged 18 to 30 who had mild COVID-19 (a few samples of this study predate the infection). Cell type and time point are not known.

The rearrangement uses TRBV6-5 and TRBJ2-2; TRBD1 agrees at 9 bases. The CDR3 covers 15 residues. CDR1 is MNHEY and CDR2 is SVGAGI in the germline V gene. Unmatched junction bases numbered 5, after V lost 4 bases and J lost 5 bases. CDR3 amino acids: CASSFIGTGTGELFF. CDR3 coding DNA: TGTGCCAGCAGTTTCATTGGGACAGGGACCGGGGAGCTGTTTTTT.

CDR3 in DNA: TGTGCCAGCAGTTACGGGTTTGGGGGCACCGGGGAGCTGTTTTTT. Its protein product is CASSYGFGGTGELFF. V usage is TRBV6-6 and J usage is TRBJ2-2; D tentatively fits TRBD1 or TRBD2 (5 bases each). There are 15 residues in the CDR3. The germline gives CDR1 MNHNY, CDR2 SVGAGI (reference sequence). Trimming shortened V by 2 bases and J by 4 bases, and 11 bases separated the two germline ends.